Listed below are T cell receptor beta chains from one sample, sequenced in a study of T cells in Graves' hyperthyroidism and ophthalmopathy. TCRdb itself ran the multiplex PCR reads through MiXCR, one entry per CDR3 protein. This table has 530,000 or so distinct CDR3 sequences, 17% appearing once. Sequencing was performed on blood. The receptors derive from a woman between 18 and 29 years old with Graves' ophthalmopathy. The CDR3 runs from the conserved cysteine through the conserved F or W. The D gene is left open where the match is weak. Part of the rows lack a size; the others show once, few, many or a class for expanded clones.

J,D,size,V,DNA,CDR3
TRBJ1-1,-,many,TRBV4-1,TGCGCCAGCAGCCAAGATCGATCGAACACTGAAGCTTTCTTT,CASSQDRSNTEAFF
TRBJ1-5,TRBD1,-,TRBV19,TGTGCCAGTGTGCCTCAGACAGGGTTTAATCAGCCCCAGCATTTT,CASVPQTGFNQPQHF
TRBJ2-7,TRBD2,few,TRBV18,TGTGCCAGCTCACCCCCTAGCGGACACTACGAGCAGTACTTC,CASSPPSGHYEQYF
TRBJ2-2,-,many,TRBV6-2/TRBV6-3,TGTGCCAGTGCGAGGGACCTAGCGAACACCGGGGAGCTGTTTTTT,CASARDLANTGELFF
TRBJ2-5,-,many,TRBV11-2,TGTGCCAGCAGCTTTGCTCCAGAGACCCAGTACTTC,CASSFAPETQYF
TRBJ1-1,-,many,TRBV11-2,TGTGCCAGCAGCTTGGGTTTGGTAACTGAAGCTTTCTTT,CASSLGLVTEAFF
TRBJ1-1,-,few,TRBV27,TGTGCCAGCAGTCCTTTGACGGCCCCAGCTTTCTTT,CASSPLTAPAFF
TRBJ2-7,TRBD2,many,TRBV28,TGTGCCAGCAGACCAGCGGGAAGGTACTACGAGCAGTACTTC,CASRPAGRYYEQYF
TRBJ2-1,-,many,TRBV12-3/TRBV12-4,TGTGCCAGCAGCCTCTTACTTGTTGAGCAGTTCTTC,CASSLLLVEQFF
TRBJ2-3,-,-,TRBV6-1,TGTGCCAGCAGTTCGGGGTCCACCGGCACAGATACGCAGTATTTT,CASSSGSTGTDTQYF
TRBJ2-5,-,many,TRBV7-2,TGTGCCAGCAGCCAAATAGGGGGAGAGGAGACCCAGTACTTC,CASSQIGGEETQYF
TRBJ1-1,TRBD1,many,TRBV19,TGTGCCAGTAGTCGTGACAGGGAGAACACTGAAGCTTTCTTT,CASSRDRENTEAFF
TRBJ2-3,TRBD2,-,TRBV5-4,TGTGCCAGCAGCTTGTTGACTAGCGCAAACACAGATACGCAGTATTTT,CASSLLTSANTDTQYF
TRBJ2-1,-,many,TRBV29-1,TGCAGCGTTGAATTGACAGAACCTTACAATGAGCAGTTCTTC,CSVELTEPYNEQFF
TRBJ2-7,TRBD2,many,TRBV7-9,TGTGCCAGCAGCGCGGGACTATCCTACGAGCAGTACTTC,CASSAGLSYEQYF
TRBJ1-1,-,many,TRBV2,TGTGCCAGCAGCTACCAGGGGACGACAACTTTGAACACTGAAGCTTTCTTT,CASSYQGTTTLNTEAFF
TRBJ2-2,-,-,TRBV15,TGTGCCACCAGCCCTTCTTTCCCCGGGGAGCTGTTTTTT,CATSPSFPGELFF
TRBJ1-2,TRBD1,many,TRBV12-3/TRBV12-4,TGTGCCAGCAGTTTTGGCAGGGGGCTCCTTTATGGCTACACCTTC,CASSFGRGLLYGYTF
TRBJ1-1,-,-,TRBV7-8,TGTGCCAGCAGCAATGTCCCGGGACGGGGCCCCACCACTGAAGCTTTCTTT,CASSNVPGRGPTTEAFF
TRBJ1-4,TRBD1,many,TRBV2,TGTGCCAGCAGTGTAAACAGGGGTGGTGAAAAACTGTTTTTT,CASSVNRGGEKLFF
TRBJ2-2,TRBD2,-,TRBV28,TGTGCCAGCAGTTTCGCGGGGGGCCGGCCCGGGGAGCTGTTTTTT,CASSFAGGRPGELFF
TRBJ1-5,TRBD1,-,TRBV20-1,TGCAGTGCTAGAGAACCCGGGACAGGGGGTAGCAATCAGCCCCAGCATTTT,CSAREPGTGGSNQPQHF
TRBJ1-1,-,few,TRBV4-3,TGCGCCAGCAGCCAAGGAAGGGGGGGGGTAAAGATCCCTGAAGCTTTCTTT,CASSQGRGGVKIPEAFF
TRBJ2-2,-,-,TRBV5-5,TGTGCCAGCAGCTTGGTCTCTGCCAGGGAGTCCGGGGAGCTGTTTTTT,CASSLVSARESGELFF
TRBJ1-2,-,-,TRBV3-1,TGTGCCAGCAACCAAGCGTCAGGGAACTATGGCTACACCTTC,CASNQASGNYGYTF
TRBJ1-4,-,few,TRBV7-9,TGTGCCAGCAGCGACGAGGGCCTTATACTGTTTTTT,CASSDEGLILFF
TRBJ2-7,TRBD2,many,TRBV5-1,TGCGCCAGCAGCTTGGATAACAGCGGGGGGGCATACGAGCAGTACTTC,CASSLDNSGGAYEQYF
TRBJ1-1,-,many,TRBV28,TGTGCCAGCCGAATGAAGGGGGGGGGGACTGAAGCTTTCTTT,CASRMKGGGTEAFF
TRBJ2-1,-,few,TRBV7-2,TGTGCCAGCATATCAATCGGGGCAGGGTACAATGAGCAGTTCTTC,CASISIGAGYNEQFF
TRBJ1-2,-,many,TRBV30,TGTGCCTGGGAGGACACCCTATATGGCTACACCTTC,CAWEDTLYGYTF
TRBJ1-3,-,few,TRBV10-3,TGTGCCATCAGCGAAAAGGGGGGCTCTGGAAACACCATATATTTT,CAISEKGGSGNTIYF
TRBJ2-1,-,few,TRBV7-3,TGTGCCAGCAGCTTAGACGGGGGGACACCTTGGGAGCAGTTCTTC,CASSLDGGTPWEQFF
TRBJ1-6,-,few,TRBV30,TGTGCCTGTCGGGGACCGCGGGGTTCACCCCTCCACTTT,CACRGPRGSPLHF
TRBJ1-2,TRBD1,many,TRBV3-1,TGTGCCAGCAGCTTTCAGATGACAGGGAAGTATGGCTACACCTTC,CASSFQMTGKYGYTF
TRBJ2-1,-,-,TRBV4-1,TGCGCCAGCAGCCAAGATTTCCCCGCTACAAAGGGCTACAATGAGCAGTTCTTC,CASSQDFPATKGYNEQFF
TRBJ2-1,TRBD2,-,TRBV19,TGTGCCAGTAGTATAGATCAGGGACTAGCCAATGAGCAGTTCTTC,CASSIDQGLANEQFF
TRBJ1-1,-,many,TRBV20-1,TGCAGTGCCCTATACTACAGGGAGGTCACTGAAGCTTTCTTT,CSALYYREVTEAFF
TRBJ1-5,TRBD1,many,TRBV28,TGTGCCAGCAGCCCAGGGGACAGGGCGGTCCAGCCCCAGCATTTT,CASSPGDRAVQPQHF
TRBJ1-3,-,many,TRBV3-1,TGTGCCAGCAGCCAAGCCAGGGTAGTGGATGGAAACACCATATATTTT,CASSQARVVDGNTIYF
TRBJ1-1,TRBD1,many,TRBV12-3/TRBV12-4,TGTGCCAGCAGTTCATACGGACAGGGCACTGAAGCTTTCTTT,CASSSYGQGTEAFF
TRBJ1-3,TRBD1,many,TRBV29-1,TGCAGCGTCGGGACAGCTAGCTCTGGAAACACCATATATTTT,CSVGTASSGNTIYF
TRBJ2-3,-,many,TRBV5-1,TGCGCCAGCAGCTTGGAGAATACAGATACGCAGTATTTT,CASSLENTDTQYF